This entry describes one T cell receptor (beta chain). This clonotype was seen only once. Its antigen remains undetermined. There are no base qualities to consult, and no much larger clone falls within one base. A single read constitutes weak evidence. These data originate in a study of T-cell memory formation after mild COVID-19 (TCRdb year 2021). A note on the overall study: Most TCR sequence clusters were specific to one of the two donors. Longitudinal TCRalpha and TCRbeta repertoire sequencing tracked T-cell clones expanding and contracting after mild COVID-19 in a couple of donors. Two young, previously healthy adult volunteers made up the cohort, one male and one female.

Via the germline V gene, CDR1 is MNHEY and CDR2 SVGEGT. The germline ends are 10 bases apart after V is trimmed by 4 bases and J by 4 bases. From the cysteine up to the phenylalanine, the CDR3 has a length of 14 residues. Only the CDR3 DNA is retained, 42 bases long and in frame from the first base. What the work shows at the level of the full study, not this receptor alone: Only two mild cases were covered in the study, and larger cohorts including severe cases with pre-infection samples were considered necessary. The detection of some responding clones in pre-infection memory suggests that pre-existing cross-reactive memory T cells joined the SARS-CoV-2 response. SARS-CoV-2 specificity was not confirmed for the second-wave clones peaking on day 37. Contracting CD4+ clones turned up mainly in the CM and EM memory subsets, whereas EMRA was where CD8+ clones were enriched. Clones that contracted from day 15 to 85 showed balanced CD4/CD8 phenotypes, whereas a second wave of clones that expanded from day 15 to 37 leaned towards CD4+.

Ficoll-Paque density gradient centrifugation was the method used to isolate PBMCs. Sequencing was carried out with an Illumina NovaSeq 6000. TCRalpha and TCRbeta cDNA libraries were constructed by 5'RACE with constant-segment primers, with sample barcodes and unique molecular identifiers being introduced. RNA was extracted from every sample with Trizol reagent. Libraries were amplified in two PCR steps, with a second sample barcode and Illumina TruSeq adapters added in the second step. Sequencing of the libraries was done on an Illumina NovaSeq, producing 2 x 150 bp paired-end reads. Per the source publication's procedure: With migec v1.2.7, reads were demultiplexed and then collapsed into UMI-guided consensus sequences. Using mixcr v2.1.11, the UMI consensuses were aligned to TRA and TRB V and J templates and assembled into clonotypes. Clonotypes were classified as expanded or contracted when called significant by both edgeR and NoisET, with noise models trained on biological replicates. For edgeR calls, the thresholds were a false discovery rate-adjusted p below 0.01 and a log2 fold-change of 1. As an exploratory analysis of dynamics, max-normalized trajectories of the 1000 most abundant clonotypes were examined by PCA with hierarchical clustering. Separately sequenced CD4+ and CD8+ repertoires were used to assign the CD4 or CD8 phenotype of responding clones. In-frame beta chains were kept once TCRdb had trimmed the public reads at Q25 with fastp and called clones with MiXCR. Rows with one shared CDR3 protein collapse into an entry with the most common genes and DNA. The V and J calls, along with clone size, are taken from TCRdb and not from the paper's own processing. This sample comprises hundreds of thousands of distinct CDR3 sequences, roughly 15% of them detected only once. Clones ranked in the top ten supply 22% of the sample.

Specimen: PBMCs or a T cell subset sorted from them (not recorded which). The receptor chain draws on TRBV6-2 or TRBV6-3 and TRBJ2-2; TRBD1 is perhaps the D gene, given 5 matching bases. The TCR comes from a man aged 18 to 29 who had mild COVID-19 (a few samples of this study predate the infection). The sample titles of this study are shuffled in the database, so cell type and time point are left out; the donor was told from shared clones. The DNA is as follows: TGTGCCAGCAGTTTACGTGGGGCCACCGGGGAGCTGTTTTTT. The encoded protein is CASSLRGATGELFF.